This T cell receptor (beta chain) emerged from a study of identical twins. Whole-study findings and limits: Insertions were reduced in abundant cord blood beta clonotypes but not in memory repertoires. Twin-shared out-of-frame alpha sequences were enriched for low generation probability.

A universal primer site was created by template switching, with the cDNA bearing unique molecular identifiers. TCRdb reprocessed the 5' RACE reads via MiXCR and lists one record per CDR3 protein. The sample yields about 240,000 distinct CDR3 sequences, over 9.5% seen once. CDR1 MNHEY and CDR2 SMNVEV come from the germline V gene (reference sequence). V gave up 1 base and J gave up 7 bases; unmatched junction bases: 6. The CDR3 sequence is 16 residues long. Turning to this clonotype: The target antigen is unknown.

This rearrangement joins TRBV27 to TRBJ2-1; 11 bases agree with TRBD2. Sample: memory T cells sorted from blood. This receptor was taken from a man between 45 and 60 years old in good health. CDR3 region: CASSLWSSGRRNEQFF. As DNA, the CDR3 is TGTGCCAGCAGTTTATGGTCTAGCGGGAGGCGAAATGAGCAGTTCTTC.